Shown below are 30 T cell receptor beta chains from a single sample sequenced in a study of blood T cell repertoires in COVID-19. Sequencing was performed with immunoSEQ multiplex PCR; in TCRdb, only in-frame clones are kept and a portion is missing. This sample carries some 110,000 clones, less than 90% of them seen once, and the ten largest clones take under 4%. Sample: PBMCs or T cells enriched from blood (not recorded which). The source is a woman aged 30 to 39 who had recovered from COVID-19.

In nucleotides, the CDR3 is TGTGCCAGCAGTTTATGGGGTACGGGGAACACTGAAGCTTTCTTT. The encoded protein is CASSLWGTGNTEAFF. The rearrangement joins TRBV28 to TRBJ1-1; unclear D gene. The CDR3 runs to 15 residues. With 0 bases removed from V and 1 base from J, the gap between germline ends came to 9 bases. CDR1 is MDHEN and CDR2 is SYDVKM in the germline V gene.

The V gene is TRBV15, the J gene TRBJ2-1, with D perhaps TRBD1 (6 bases). The CDR3 covers 15 residues. Germline V lookup: CDR1 LNHNV, CDR2 YYDKDF (reference sequence). Trimming pared 0 bases from V and 3 bases from J, leaving 9 bases between. The CDR3 DNA reads as TGTGCCACCAGCAGAGATACAGGGAACTACAATGAGCAGTTCTTC. This sequence encodes CATSRDTGNYNEQFF. Supplemented by reference TRBV15 and TRBJ2-1, the full variable domain reads DAMVIQNPRYQVTQFGKPVTLSCSQTLNHNVMYWYQQKSSQAPKLLFHYYDKDFNNEADTPDNFQSRRPNTSFCFLDIRSPGLGDTAMYLCATSRDTGNYNEQFFGPGTRLTVL.

The chain uses TRBV15 and TRBJ1-4; D might be TRBD1 (5 bases). Germline-derived CDR1 and CDR2 are LNHNV and YYDKDF (reference sequence). The CDR3 loop spans 15 amino acids. With 1 base removed from V and 6 bases from J, the gap between germline ends came to 12 bases. CDR3 DNA: TGTGCCACCAGCAGAGTCAGGGATGGGTATGAAAAACTGTTTTTT. Residues: CATSRVRDGYEKLFF.

The rearrangement links TRBV3-1 (or the pseudogene TRBV3-2) to TRBJ1-5, with 10 bases identical to TRBD1. J gave up 2 bases and V 6 bases, and 16 bases lay outside the gene matches. The CDR3 runs to 19 residues. Germline V gene sequence: CDR1 LGHDT, CDR2 YNNKEL (reference sequence). The CDR3 DNA reads TGTGCCAGCAGAGTTCCGGGACAGGGGATTGGAGAAGGCAATCAGCCCCAGCATTTT. Protein: CASRVPGQGIGEGNQPQHF.

The chain couples TRBV28 to TRBJ2-5; TRBD2 matches 8 bases. After removal of 2 bases from V and 6 bases from J, the junction contained 11 bases not matched to a gene. Per the germline V gene, CDR1 is MDHEN and CDR2 is SYDVKM. The CDR3 is 16 residues long. In DNA, the CDR3 is TGTGCCAGCAGTTTACCCCCGGGGGGGGCGCGGAAGACCCAGTACTTC. Its translation: CASSLPPGGARKTQYF. Full variable domain (rest looked up from reference TRBV28 and TRBJ2-5): DVKVTQSSRYLVKRTGEKVFLECVQDMDHENMFWYRQDPGLGLRLIYFSYDVKMKEKGDIPEGYSVSREKKERFSLILESASTNQTSMYLCASSLPPGGARKTQYFGPGTRLLVL.

This rearrangement joins TRBV2 to TRBJ2-2; 7 bases align to TRBD1. The CDR3 contains 15 residues. In germline, CDR1 is SNHLY, CDR2 FYNNEI. Trimming removed 6 bases from V and 1 base from J; junction bases left unmatched: 5. The chain's CDR3 is CASSPQGLNTGELFF. CDR3 in DNA: TGTGCCAGCAGCCCACAGGGGCTGAACACCGGGGAGCTGTTTTTT.

The rearrangement uses TRBV7-2 and TRBJ2-7; 10 nucleotides match TRBD1. The CDR3 length is 14 residues. The V gene's germline CDR1 is SGHTA and CDR2 FQGNSA. J was trimmed by 4 bases and V by 5 bases; bases with no gene match: 5. The CDR3 nucleotides read TGTGCCAGCAGCGCCGGACAGGGGGAGTACGAGCAGTACTTC. Translation: CASSAGQGEYEQYF.

CDR3 loop: CASSRLWAPGGNEQFF. CDR3 in DNA: TGCGCCAGCAGCCGTTTATGGGCTCCCGGGGGCAATGAGCAGTTCTTC. This chain links TRBV4-3 with TRBJ2-1; perhaps TRBD2 as D (6 bases). Germline V gives CDR1 LGHNA, CDR2 YSLEER. V was cut by 4 bases and J by 6 bases, with 19 bases left in between. The CDR3 has 16 residues.

This clone has only one observation. The chain recombines TRBV7-2 with TRBJ1-2; D unclear. Germline V gene data show CDR1 as SGHTA and CDR2 as FQGNSA. The CDR3 runs to 13 residues. V lost 2 bases to trimming and J lost 4 bases, with 8 bases between them. The CDR3 is CASSLTPVYGYTF. The CDR3 DNA follows: TGTGCCAGCAGCTTAACGCCGGTCTATGGCTACACCTTC.

The CDR3 region has the DNA TGCGCCAGCACCTCCGGGGACAGAGATAATTCACCCCTCCACTTT. Translating gives CASTSGDRDNSPLHF. J is TRBJ1-6 and V is TRBV5-1, with TRBD1 matching over 7 bases. The germline V gene has CDR1 SGHRS and CDR2 YFSETQ. CDR3 size: 15 residues. V gave up 6 bases and J gave up 5 bases; unmatched junction bases: 8.

CDR3 DNA: TGTGCCAGCCACAGGCTTGAAGAAGCTTTCTTT. Translating gives CASHRLEEAFF. The chain is built from TRBV2 and TRBJ1-1; D is possibly TRBD1 (5 bases). The CDR3 extends over 11 amino acids. Germline loops: CDR1 SNHLY, CDR2 FYNNEI. The V end lost 8 bases, the J end lost 8 bases, and 12 bases lay between the germline ends.

The chain employs TRBV14 and TRBJ2-4, with TRBD1 matching 8 bases. Germline-derived CDR1 and CDR2 are SGHDN and FVKESK. This CDR3 region has 20 residues. V shed 4 bases and J 3 bases; nucleotides not matched to a gene: 20. CDR3 sequence (DNA): TGTGCCAGCAGCCCCCTTTCGGACAGGGTCGGAAACCTGGGCAAAAACATTCAGTACTTC. This translates into CASSPLSDRVGNLGKNIQYF.

The V gene is TRBV7-9, the J gene TRBJ2-1, with D possibly being TRBD2 (5 bases). The CDR3 length is 12 residues. The germline V and J ends were trimmed by 6 bases and 9 bases, with 12 bases remaining between them. The germline V gene encodes CDR1 SEHNR and CDR2 FQNEAQ (reference sequence). CDR3 nucleotides: TGTGCCAGCAGGAGGGCCCGGGGTGAGCAGTTCTTC. As protein: CASRRARGEQFF.

The chain combines TRBV18 with TRBJ2-3; TRBD1 aligns across 9 bases. The CDR3 has 14 residues. With V trimmed by 3 bases and J by 3 bases, 1 base remained unmatched. The germline V gene has CDR1 KGHSH and CDR2 LQKENI. The CDR3 is CASSPGQGTDTQYF. The CDR3, as DNA: TGTGCCAGCTCACCCGGACAGGGGACAGATACGCAGTATTTT.

V usage is TRBV3-1 (or the pseudogene TRBV3-2) and J usage is TRBJ2-5; 9 bases are shared with TRBD1. V shed 0 bases and J 7 bases; nucleotides not matched to a gene: 12. Looked up from germline, CDR1 is LGHDT and CDR2 is YNNKEL (reference sequence). There are 17 residues in the CDR3. The CDR3 coding sequence is TGTGCCAGCAGCCAAGATCACACAGGGGGCGTATTGGGGACCCAGTACTTC. Translating it yields CASSQDHTGGVLGTQYF.

The genes are TRBV14 and TRBJ1-2, with D tentatively TRBD1 (6 bases). The germline gives CDR1 SGHDN, CDR2 FVKESK. Trimming removed 2 bases at V and 1 base at J, with 8 bases between. This CDR3 region has 14 residues. CDR3 sequence reads: CASSQMDSNYGYTF. CDR3 coding DNA: TGTGCCAGCAGCCAAATGGACAGTAACTATGGCTACACCTTC.

The rearrangement links TRBV30 to TRBJ2-7; TRBD1 matches at 7 bases. V trimming: 2 bases; J trimming: 3 bases; junction bases outside the gene matches: 16. Germline V gives CDR1 GTSNPN, CDR2 SVGIG (reference sequence). The CDR3 sequence is 17 residues long. CDR3 residues: CAWSPQWPRDRSYEQYF. The CDR3 DNA follows: TGTGCCTGGAGTCCTCAGTGGCCCCGGGACAGAAGCTACGAGCAGTACTTC.

The J gene is TRBJ2-1, the V gene TRBV19; 13 nucleotides line up with TRBD2. V gave up 2 bases and J gave up 6 bases; unmatched junction bases: 4. CDR3 size: 16 residues. Germline V lookup: CDR1 LNHDA, CDR2 SQIVND (reference sequence). CDR3 residues: CASSITTSGRANEQFF. DNA of the CDR3: TGTGCCAGTAGTATAACTACTAGCGGGAGGGCCAATGAGCAGTTCTTC.

The genes are TRBV18 and TRBJ2-1; D gene ambiguous. V shed 0 bases and J shed 14 bases, with 14 bases lying between them. This CDR3 has 13 residues. In germline, CDR1 is KGHSH, CDR2 LQKENI. The DNA for the CDR3 is TGTGCCAGCTCACCACCGGAATTAGCCGCCAAGTTCTTC. This gives the protein CASSPPELAAKFF.

The chain recombines TRBV6-6 with TRBJ2-1; possibly TRBD2 for D (5 bases). Germline CDR1 is MNHNY and CDR2 is SVGAGI (reference sequence). This CDR3 region has 12 residues. V lost 0 bases to trimming and J lost 10 bases, with 7 bases between them. The CDR3 spells CASSYSGGEQFF. In DNA form, the CDR3 reads TGTGCCAGCAGTTACTCTGGCGGGGAGCAGTTCTTC.

DNA of the CDR3: TGTGCCAGCAGTCTGGGCCGGCCAGATACGCAGTATTTT. It specifies CASSLGRPDTQYF. The V gene is TRBV6-5, the J gene TRBJ2-3; D not resolved. Germline values: CDR1 MNHEY, CDR2 SVGAGI. The CDR3 sequence is 13 residues long. V lost 5 bases to trimming and J lost 4 bases, with 10 bases between them.

The rearrangement links TRBV6-1 to TRBJ1-3, with TRBD1 as a possible D gene (6 bases). V was trimmed by 4 bases and J by 0 bases, leaving 19 bases between them. The CDR3 runs to 18 residues. Looked up from germline, CDR1 is MNHNS and CDR2 is SASEGT. CDR3 sequence (DNA): TGTGCCAGCAGTGCCGGGACAACTGACGTGGCCTCTGGAAACACCATATATTTT. It encodes CASSAGTTDVASGNTIYF.

A single count supports this clone. The chain carries TRBV5-6 and TRBJ2-7; D perhaps matches TRBD1 (5 bases). V lost 5 bases and J lost 6, with 21 bases in between. The CDR3 covers 15 residues. The germline CDR1 and CDR2 sequences are SGHDT and YYEEEE. CDR3 amino acids: CASRSEDTTRTEQYF. In DNA form, the CDR3 reads TGTGCCAGCAGAAGCGAGGACACCACCCGCACCGAGCAGTACTTC.

The genes are TRBV19 and TRBJ1-1, with unresolved D. Trimming removed 6 bases from V and 8 bases from J, with 10 bases in between. The CDR3 loop spans 11 amino acids. Per the germline V gene, CDR1 is LNHDA and CDR2 is SQIVND (reference sequence). CDR3 protein: CASSRVAEAFF. The CDR3 region has the DNA TGTGCCAGTAGCCGGGTCGCAGAAGCTTTCTTT.

V and J are TRBV3-1 (or the pseudogene TRBV3-2) and TRBJ2-1; D perhaps matches TRBD1 (6 bases). CDR3 length: 15 residues. Trimming stripped 3 bases from V and 8 bases from J, with 17 bases between. In germline, CDR1 is LGHDT, CDR2 YNNKEL (reference sequence). The CDR3 is CASSHRGGAVHEQFF. In DNA, the CDR3 is TGTGCCAGCAGCCACCGAGGGGGAGCAGTCCATGAGCAGTTCTTC.

The chain has TRBV6-2 or TRBV6-3 and TRBJ1-1; 8 bases are a match to TRBD1. CDR3 length: 18 residues. Per the germline V gene, CDR1 is MNHEY and CDR2 is SVGEGT. Unmatched junction bases numbered 15, after V lost 6 bases and J lost 0 bases. CDR3 nucleotides: TGTGCCAGCAGCGGACGGGGCAGGGGGCCCTATATGAACACTGAAGCTTTCTTT. Its translation is CASSGRGRGPYMNTEAFF.

This sequence joins TRBV2 and TRBJ1-5; 7 bases fit TRBD1. The length of the CDR3 is 14 residues. V dropped 4 bases and J dropped 9; count of bases not matched to a gene: 9. Germline V gene sequence: CDR1 SNHLY, CDR2 FYNNEI. CDR3 nucleotides: TGTGCCAGCAGTGTGAGACAGGGCATCCGGCCCCAGCATTTT. Amino acids: CASSVRQGIRPQHF.

The chain has TRBV28 and TRBJ2-7; maybe TRBD2 (6 bases). Germline assignment: CDR1 MDHEN and CDR2 SYDVKM. The ends were cut back, 7 bases at V and 5 bases at J, with 15 bases in the middle. The CDR3 contains 13 residues. The CDR3 spells CASNRDSWDEQYF. Written as DNA, the CDR3 is TGTGCCAGCAACCGGGACTCCTGGGACGAGCAGTACTTC.

The CDR3 loop reads CASSQRQGAGNTIYF. DNA for the CDR3: TGTGCCAGCAGCCAACGACAGGGTGCGGGAAACACCATATATTTT. The chain recombines TRBV16 with TRBJ1-3, with 7 bases that match TRBD1. Germline V gives CDR1 KGHSY, CDR2 FQNENV. The CDR3 totals 15 residues. V was clipped by 2 bases and J by 4 bases; unmatched bases: 5.

V is TRBV7-9 and J is TRBJ2-2, with 7 bases fitting TRBD1. With 3 bases clipped from V and 0 bases from J, the junction kept 4 bases outside the gene matches. Germline CDR1 is SEHNR and CDR2 is FQNEAQ (reference sequence). This CDR3 is 16 amino acids long. CDR3 region: CASSFRDSANTGELFF. Written as DNA, the CDR3 is TGTGCCAGCAGCTTCCGGGACAGCGCGAACACCGGGGAGCTGTTTTTT.